The clone carrying this TCR beta chain has only a few counts. The antigen remains undetermined. These data are taken from a study of human T cells and chemical hapten exposure. Notes on the study in general: PT1 expanded TCR numbers rose with patch test score.

MiXCR, run by TCRdb on the RACE reads, gives a single entry per CDR3 protein. The sample has 70,000 to 90,000 distinct CDR3 sequences; around 9.3% are singletons. The time point: patch test 2, 6 weeks after DPC sensitization. The treatment: therapeutic diphenylcyclopropenone sensitization with weekly scalp DPC. With 1 base removed from V and 4 bases from J, the gap between germline ends came to 19 bases. CDR1 is MNHEY and CDR2 is SVGAGI in the germline V gene. This CDR3 comprises 17 residues. The receptor's source is a woman in her fifties or sixties with alopecia areata. Some clones in this sample may be carry-over from other donors' samples. Sequenced material: whole blood, taken in connection with sensitization to the hapten diphenylcyclopropenone (DPC). The V gene is TRBV6-5, the J gene TRBJ1-1; weak D call: TRBD1 (6 bases). Here the CDR3 reads CASSYLTGLRIGTEAFF. CDR3 coding DNA: TGTGCCAGCAGTTACTTGACAGGCCTCCGGATAGGCACTGAAGCTTTCTTT.